These 26 T cell receptor beta chains originate from one sample sequenced in a study of cytomegalovirus exposure and HLA in healthy donors (dated by TCRdb to about 2017). The library was generated by the immunoSEQ multiplex PCR assay. For the multiplex PCR, a mixture combining 60 forward primers for TCR Vbeta segments and 13 reverse primers for TCR Jbeta segments was used. TCRdb took this table from immuneACCESS and kept in-frame rearrangements with V and J called. Such tables lack part of the clones; where checked against another copy, unresolved V genes explain under half of the gap, and the rest is unexplained. In this sample the table shows around 150,000 clones, more than 65% of which occur a single time. 5% to 7% of the sample is in the top ten clones. The sample taken for sequencing was PBMCs. The receptors derive from a man aged 50 or older in good health and CMV-seropositive.

The chain couples TRBV9 to TRBJ2-3, with 8 bases aligning to TRBD1. Germline loops: CDR1 SGDLS, CDR2 YYNGEE. V shed 3 bases and J 2 bases; nucleotides not matched to a gene: 5. The CDR3 has 15 residues. As DNA, the CDR3 is TGTGCCAGCAGCGCCGGACAGGGATACACAGATACGCAGTATTTT. Its protein is CASSAGQGYTDTQYF. Full variable domain (outside the CDR3, taken from reference TRBV9 and TRBJ2-3): DSGVTQTPKHLITATGQRVTLRCSPRSGDLSVYWYQQSLDQGLQFLIQYYNGEERAKGNILERFSAQQFPDLHSELNLSSLELGDSALYFCASSAGQGYTDTQYFGPGTRLTVL.

V gene TRBV7-2 combines with J gene TRBJ1-1; 9 bases are shared with TRBD1. Trimming removed 6 bases from V and 0 bases from J; junction bases left unmatched: 8. Looked up from germline, CDR1 is SGHTA and CDR2 is FQGNSA. The CDR3 extends over 16 amino acids. Here the CDR3 reads CASSQTGGRMNTEAFF. In DNA form, the CDR3 reads TGTGCCAGCAGTCAGACAGGGGGGAGGATGAACACTGAAGCTTTCTTT.

The V gene is TRBV5-6, the J gene TRBJ1-1; D remains unclear. CDR1 and CDR2 (germline): SGHDT, YYEEEE. CDR3 length equals 14 residues. The V gene lost 1 base and the J gene lost 1 base, with 8 bases spanning the gap. This CDR3 reads CASSLPIWNTEAFF. The CDR3 coding sequence is TGTGCCAGCAGCTTGCCTATATGGAACACTGAAGCTTTCTTT.

V and J are TRBV7-9 and TRBJ2-7; D unresolved. CDR1 and CDR2 (germline): SEHNR, FQNEAQ (reference sequence). This CDR3 comprises 14 residues. Trimming left V 1 base short and J 3 bases short, with 10 bases between. CDR3 region: CASSLGTDHYEQYF. CDR3 in DNA: TGTGCCAGCAGCTTAGGCACAGATCACTACGAGCAGTACTTC.

With respect to this clone: Other DNA sequences of this sample code for an identical CDR3. This chain connects TRBV6-5 to TRBJ2-1; unclear D gene. This CDR3 comprises 14 residues. Germline CDR1 is MNHEY and CDR2 is SVGAGI. V was clipped by 2 bases and J by 1 base, with 6 bases between them. This CDR3 is CASSYGGSYNEQFF. The CDR3 region has the DNA TGTGCCAGCAGTTACGGCGGTTCCTACAATGAGCAGTTCTTC.

This clone showed up just once. The chain is built from TRBV18 and TRBJ2-7; D perhaps matches TRBD1 (6 bases). The CDR3 has 14 residues. The germline V and J ends were trimmed by 3 bases and 1 base, with 10 bases remaining between them. Germline V gene sequence: CDR1 KGHSH, CDR2 LQKENI. CDR3 sequence: CASSPRTASYEQYF. In nucleotides, the CDR3 is TGTGCCAGCTCACCCCGGACAGCATCCTACGAGCAGTACTTC. Looking up the rest from reference TRBV18 and TRBJ2-7 gives the full variable domain: NAGVMQNPRHLVRRRGQEARLRCSPMKGHSHVYWYRQLPEEGLKFMVYLQKENIIDESGMPKERFSAEFPKEGPSILRIQQVVRGDSAAYFCASSPRTASYEQYFGPGTRLTVT.

The chain couples TRBV7-8 to TRBJ2-3; D uncertain. CDR3 size: 14 residues. Per germline, CDR1 SGHVS and CDR2 FQNEAQ. Trimming pared 6 bases from V and 2 bases from J, leaving 12 bases between. CDR3 DNA sequence: TGTGCCAGCAGGCTTAAGAGCTTCACAGATACGCAGTATTTT. Translating gives CASRLKSFTDTQYF. Together with reference TRBV7-8 and TRBJ2-3, the CDR3 gives the full variable domain: GAGVSQSPRYKVAKRGQDVALRCDPISGHVSLFWYQQALGQGPEFLTYFQNEAQLDKSGLPSDRFFAERPEGSVSTLKIQRTQQEDSAVYLCASRLKSFTDTQYFGPGTRLTVL.

This sequence joins TRBV29-1 and TRBJ2-4; a possible D gene is TRBD2 (5 bases). CDR3 length: 16 amino acids. Germline V gives CDR1 SQVTM, CDR2 ANQGSEA. V dropped 4 bases and J dropped 2 bases, with 18 bases sitting between them. In DNA, the CDR3 is TGCAGCGTTGGGGGAAGCGGAGAGAGGTCCAAAAACATTCAGTACTTC. Translating gives CSVGGSGERSKNIQYF.

This clone was counted between two and nine times. The chain links TRBV6-5 to TRBJ1-2; D is ambiguous. Trimming pared 0 bases from V and 2 bases from J, leaving 4 bases between. CDR3 length: 13 residues. The germline CDR1 and CDR2 sequences are MNHEY and SVGAGI. Written as DNA, the CDR3 is TGTGCCAGCAGTTACTCATCAAACTATGGCTACACCTTC. Its protein product is CASSYSSNYGYTF.

CDR3 DNA sequence: TGCAGCGTCAACAGGTTCCAAGAGACCCAGTACTTC. Protein product: CSVNRFQETQYF. The chain combines TRBV29-1 with TRBJ2-5; tentatively, D is TRBD1 (5 bases). Looked up from germline, CDR1 is SQVTM and CDR2 is ANQGSEA. The CDR3 spans 12 residues. V lost 6 bases to trimming and J lost 1 base, with 9 bases between them.

The V call is TRBV10-2, the J call TRBJ1-5; TRBD1 might be the D (6 bases). The V gene lost 4 bases and the J gene lost 4 bases, with 11 bases spanning the gap. Germline assignment: CDR1 WSHSY and CDR2 SAAADI. The CDR3 length is 14 residues. CDR3 in DNA: TGCGCCAGCAGTGCCCCAGGGGCAAATCAGCCCCAGCATTTT. This codes for CASSAPGANQPQHF.

This chain connects TRBV2 to TRBJ1-1, with a tentative D call TRBD1 (5 bases). V was pared by 4 bases and J by 3 bases, with 12 bases between. The CDR3 extends over 14 amino acids. Germline assignment: CDR1 SNHLY and CDR2 FYNNEI. The CDR3 is CASSGGAGDTEAFF. The CDR3 DNA sequence: TGTGCCAGCAGTGGCGGGGCCGGTGACACTGAAGCTTTCTTT.

The genes are TRBV27 and TRBJ1-4, with 10 bases fitting TRBD1. This CDR3 comprises 17 residues. CDR1 is MNHEY, CDR2 SMNVEV, per germline (reference sequence). The V and J ends lost 7 bases and 4 bases, in that order; junction bases with no gene match: 12. The CDR3 DNA reads as TGTGCCAGCACTGTCCCGGGACAGGGGCTCGATAATGAAAAACTGTTTTTT. Translated, it gives CASTVPGQGLDNEKLFF.

V is TRBV5-4 and J is TRBJ2-4; D gene unclear. Germline lookup yields CDR1 SGHNT and CDR2 YYREEE (reference sequence). V lost 4 bases to trimming and J lost 4 bases, with 9 bases between them. The CDR3 is 13 amino acids. CDR3 nucleotides: TGTGCCAGCAGCCTCCCCGGGAAAAACATTCAGTACTTC. Its protein product is CASSLPGKNIQYF.

This chain joins TRBV11-2 and TRBJ1-2; D is perhaps TRBD1 (5 bases). Germline CDR1 SGHAT, CDR2 FQNNGV. The CDR3 totals 14 residues. With 0 bases removed from V and 6 bases from J, the gap between germline ends came to 11 bases. DNA for the CDR3: TGTGCCAGCAGCTTAGATCGGGGGGGAAATGGCTACACCTTC. This gives the protein CASSLDRGGNGYTF. Variable domain in full (rest from reference TRBV11-2 and TRBJ1-2): EAGVAQSPRYKIIEKRQSVAFWCNPISGHATLYWYQQILGQGPKLLIQFQNNGVVDDSQLPKDRFSAERLKGVDSTLKIQPAKLEDSAVYLCASSLDRGGNGYTFGSGTRLTVV.

V is TRBV19 and J is TRBJ1-5; TRBD1 aligns across 11 bases. CDR3 length: 18 residues. Trimming cost V 1 base and J 0 bases; bases outside gene matches: 5. The germline V gene encodes CDR1 LNHDA and CDR2 SQIVND (reference sequence). CDR3: CASSIAGQGAYSNQPQHF. The CDR3 DNA sequence: TGTGCCAGTAGTATAGCAGGACAGGGGGCCTATAGCAATCAGCCCCAGCATTTT.

This clone was picked up one time. This sequence joins TRBV4-1 and TRBJ2-3; 11 bases align to TRBD2. Germline loops: CDR1 MGHRA, CDR2 YSYEKL. The CDR3 sequence is 16 residues long. Trimming at V came to 2 bases and at J to 6 bases, leaving 7 bases not matched to a gene. The CDR3 nucleotides read TGCGCCAGCAGCCAAAGGTTAGCGGGAGGGCGGGATACGCAGTATTTT. It is translated as CASSQRLAGGRDTQYF.

The V gene is TRBV5-4, the J gene TRBJ2-3, with TRBD2 matching 8 bases. CDR3 size: 15 residues. V dropped 4 bases and J dropped 3; count of bases not matched to a gene: 7. Germline loops: CDR1 SGHNT, CDR2 YYREEE (reference sequence). The CDR3 coding sequence is TGTGCCAGCAGCAGTCCAGCGGGGGTGACAGATACGCAGTATTTT. Translation gives CASSSPAGVTDTQYF.

The chain recombines TRBV5-1 with TRBJ2-7; the match to TRBD1 covers 7 bases. J gave up 2 bases and V 4 bases, and 9 bases lay outside the gene matches. Germline V gives CDR1 SGHRS, CDR2 YFSETQ. The CDR3 extends over 15 amino acids. This CDR3 is CASSPSTGPAYEQYF. The CDR3 nucleotides are TGCGCCAGCAGCCCGTCGACAGGGCCGGCCTACGAGCAGTACTTC. The full variable domain, with the rest looked up from reference TRBV5-1 and TRBJ2-7, is KAGVTQTPRYLIKTRGQQVTLSCSPISGHRSVSWYQQTPGQGLQFLFEYFSETQRNKGNFPGRFSGRQFSNSRSEMNVSTLELGDSALYLCASSPSTGPAYEQYFGPGTRLTVT.

Of note for this clone: A read error may produce the germline difference seen at one junction end. The chain couples TRBV5-4 to TRBJ2-2; 7 bases map to TRBD1. CDR1 is SGHNT, CDR2 YYREEE, per germline (reference sequence). The length of the CDR3 is 17 residues. This CDR3 reads CASSLVANRGNTGELLF. CDR3 nucleotides: TGTGCCAGCAGCTTGGTGGCCAACAGGGGTAACACCGGGGAGCTGCTTTTT.

This clone was observed a handful of times. The chain couples TRBV5-1 to TRBJ2-7; TRBD1 agrees at 8 bases. From germline, CDR1 is SGHRS and CDR2 YFSETQ. The V and J ends lost 4 bases and 3 bases, in that order; junction bases with no gene match: 12. There are 16 residues in the CDR3. The CDR3 DNA reads as TGCGCCAGCAGCCTTGCTACGGGACAGGCTAACTACGAGCAGTACTTC. Translating gives CASSLATGQANYEQYF.

The chain combines TRBV5-1 with TRBJ2-1; 8 positions match TRBD2. Trimming at V came to 2 bases and at J to 7 bases, leaving 8 bases not matched to a gene. This CDR3 has 15 residues. Looked up from germline, CDR1 is SGHRS and CDR2 is YFSETQ. The CDR3 loop reads CASSLSGTSGNEQFF. The CDR3 nucleotides read TGCGCCAGCAGCTTATCCGGGACTAGTGGGAATGAGCAGTTCTTC.

The genes are TRBV6-6 and TRBJ2-1, with 11 bases fitting TRBD2. The CDR3 sequence is 14 residues long. V was pared by 6 bases and J by 7 bases, with 5 bases of the junction left unmatched. The germline CDR1 and CDR2 sequences are MNHNY and SVGAGI (reference sequence). CDR3 region: CASRSSGGANEQFF. The CDR3 DNA sequence: TGTGCCAGCAGGAGTAGCGGGGGGGCTAATGAGCAGTTCTTC.

This chain connects TRBV4-1 to TRBJ1-2, with TRBD1 identical over 9 bases. From germline, CDR1 is MGHRA and CDR2 YSYEKL. This CDR3 comprises 15 residues. The J segment lost 4 bases and the V segment lost 2 bases, leaving 5 bases of the junction unmatched. The CDR3 region has the DNA TGCGCCAGCAGCCAAATTACAGGGGGCGTCTATGGCTACACCTTC. Protein: CASSQITGGVYGYTF.

This clone was counted many times. This sequence joins TRBV6-1 and TRBJ2-1; TRBD2 matches 9 bases. This CDR3 contains 14 residues. Germline CDR1 reads MNHNS; CDR2 reads SASEGT. V dropped 5 bases and J dropped 5; count of bases not matched to a gene: 4. Written as DNA, the CDR3 is TGTGCCAGCAGTCGAGCGGGGGGACACAATGAGCAGTTCTTC. It translates to CASSRAGGHNEQFF.

In this sample, this clone turned up a few times. V and J are TRBV7-9 and TRBJ1-1; D remains ambiguous. The CDR3 runs 13 residues. Germline V gene lookup returns CDR1 SEHNR and CDR2 FQNEAQ (reference sequence). Trimming left V 4 bases short and J 5 bases short, with 11 bases between. The CDR3 sequence is CASSSAPLTEAFF. CDR3 sequence (DNA): TGTGCCAGCAGCTCCGCCCCCCTAACTGAAGCTTTCTTT.